The source of this T cell receptor beta chain is a study of siplizumab effects on memory and regulatory T cells. Study observations and caveats: With siplizumab, Treg-derived clones averaged roughly 66% of mappable alloreactive CD4+ clones, versus 26.9% in controls.

The assay was immunoSEQ multiplex PCR, and TCRdb's table has in-frame clones only and misses some. Counted here are some 110,000 clones, approximately 94% occurring once; the ten biggest clones make up approximately 1.8%. A word on this clone: The target antigen is unknown.

This receptor was identified in a human donor in good health. Input material: non-Treg CD4+ T cells sorted from blood.

The CDR3: CASSLVGRVGGNTIYF. The CDR3 DNA sequence: TGCGCCAGCAGCTTGGTTGGCAGGGTGGGAGGAAACACCATATATTTT. The rearrangement joins TRBV5-1 to TRBJ1-3, with TRBD1 as a possible D gene (5 bases). Between the trimmed V and J ends, which lost 0 bases and 4 bases, there was a span of 14 bases. CDR3 length: 16 residues. The V gene's germline CDR1 is SGHRS and CDR2 YFSETQ. The full variable domain, completed using reference TRBV5-1 and TRBJ1-3, is KAGVTQTPRYLIKTRGQQVTLSCSPISGHRSVSWYQQTPGQGLQFLFEYFSETQRNKGNFPGRFSGRQFSNSRSEMNVSTLELGDSALYLCASSLVGRVGGNTIYFGEGSWLTVV.